Below are 22 T cell receptor beta chains sequenced from a single sample in a study of early T cells in non-severe SARS-CoV-2 infection. TCRdb re-called the 5' RACE reads with MiXCR, one entry per CDR3 protein. Among around 70,000 distinct CDR3 sequences, roughly an eighth were seen once, and the ten largest hold about 4.2%. Specimen: whole blood. Receptors were obtained from an adult who was a healthcare worker with PCR-confirmed SARS-CoV-2 infection or an uninfected control (not recorded which).

The chain recombines TRBV5-1 with TRBJ2-7; unclear D gene. V was shortened by 3 bases and J by 2 bases, with 9 bases between the two germline ends. The V gene's germline CDR1 is SGHRS and CDR2 YFSETQ. The CDR3 covers 13 residues. The CDR3 sequence: CASSYDVPYEQYF. The CDR3 region has the DNA TGCGCCAGCAGCTACGACGTGCCCTACGAGCAGTACTTC.

This clonotype showed up just a few times. The V call is TRBV30, the J call TRBJ2-1; 12 nucleotides align to TRBD2. CDR3 size: 15 residues. V lost 4 bases and J lost 10; bases outside the gene matches: 11. Germline V gives CDR1 GTSNPN, CDR2 SVGIG (reference sequence). CDR3 bases: TGTGCCTGGATGTCGGGACTAGCGGGCCAAAGCGAGCAGTTCTTC. It specifies CAWMSGLAGQSEQFF.

This clonotype came up a few times. This CDR3 reads CSASPQVGVEQYF. DNA for the CDR3: TGCAGTGCTTCTCCCCAAGTAGGGGTCGAGCAGTACTTC. The chain has TRBV20-1 and TRBJ2-7; a possible D gene is TRBD1 (5 bases). CDR1 DFQATT and CDR2 SNEGSKA come from the germline V gene (reference sequence). Trimming removed 5 bases from V and 6 bases from J, with 17 bases in between. The CDR3 is 13 amino acids.

This clonotype was observed many times. This chain links TRBV29-1 with TRBJ1-1; possible D gene TRBD1, 5 bases. CDR1 is SQVTM, CDR2 ANQGSEA, per germline. V dropped 7 bases and J dropped 9 bases, with 18 bases sitting between them. There are 12 residues in the CDR3. This chain's CDR3 is CSAQGSSGKAFF. The CDR3 DNA is TGCAGCGCTCAGGGCTCGAGTGGGAAAGCTTTCTTT.

This clonotype appeared a few times. This rearrangement joins TRBV3-1 to TRBJ2-7; 10 bases map to TRBD1. Looked up from germline, CDR1 is LGHDT and CDR2 is YNNKEL (reference sequence). This CDR3 comprises 16 residues. The ends lost 1 base at V and 2 bases at J; junction bases unmatched: 5. The CDR3 reads CASSQAGQGLTYEQYF. CDR3 DNA: TGTGCCAGCAGCCAAGCGGGACAGGGGCTAACCTACGAGCAGTACTTC.

Here the CDR3 DNA reads TGTGCCAGCAGCCAAGAAGAAGGGGTGGCTGAAGCTTTCTTT. It is translated as CASSQEEGVAEAFF. V gene TRBV3-1 combines with J gene TRBJ1-1; D is possibly TRBD1 (5 bases). Trimming removed 0 bases from V and 6 bases from J, with 11 bases in between. Germline assignment: CDR1 LGHDT and CDR2 YNNKEL (reference sequence). The CDR3 has 14 residues.

This clonotype showed up just once. This sequence is one base from a far larger clone and is likely a read error. The genes are TRBV29-1 and TRBJ2-7; D possibly matches TRBD1 or TRBD2 (6 bases each). The germline V gene has CDR1 SQVTM and CDR2 ANQGSEA. The CDR3 has 12 residues. In nucleotides, the CDR3 is TGCAGCGTTGAAGACGGGGGCTACGAGAAGTACTTC. This sequence encodes CSVEDGGYEKYF.

This clonotype was seen more than once but under ten times. The chain joins TRBV7-2 to TRBJ2-5; D call uncertain. The CDR3 extends over 14 amino acids. Germline CDR1 SGHTA, CDR2 FQGNSA. V gave up 0 bases and J gave up 3 bases, with 8 bases separating them. In nucleotides, the CDR3 is TGTGCCAGCAGCTTAGCGCGTAGGGAAGAGACCCAGTACTTC. Amino acids: CASSLARREETQYF.

This clonotype was recorded a few times. V usage is TRBV4-2 and J usage is TRBJ2-1, with D possibly being TRBD1 or TRBD2 (5 bases each). With 4 bases removed from V and 0 bases from J, the gap between germline ends came to 10 bases. This CDR3 contains 15 residues. Germline loops: CDR1 LGHNA, CDR2 YNFKEQ. The CDR3 region is CASSPGLGSYNEQFF. In nucleotides, the CDR3 is TGTGCCAGCAGCCCGGGGCTAGGCTCCTACAATGAGCAGTTCTTC.

This clonotype was seen only a few times. The chain links TRBV29-1 to TRBJ2-7; 8 bases are a match to TRBD1. Germline CDR1 and CDR2: SQVTM and ANQGSEA. The CDR3 contains 14 residues. Trimming cost V 7 bases and J 3 bases; bases outside gene matches: 11. CDR3 in amino acids: CSALAGTGIYEQYF. CDR3 nucleotides: TGCAGCGCCCTAGCCGGGACAGGCATCTACGAGCAGTACTTC.

This clonotype was picked up many times. This chain's CDR3 is CASSDGTAGELFF. Written as DNA, the CDR3 is TGTGCCAGCAGTGACGGGACGGCCGGGGAGCTGTTTTTT. This rearrangement joins TRBV6-4 to TRBJ2-2, with D perhaps given as TRBD1 or TRBD2 (5 bases each). The CDR3 contains 13 residues. Trimming removed 2 bases from V and 6 bases from J, with 7 bases in between. The germline V gene has CDR1 MRHNA and CDR2 SNTAGT.

The chain links TRBV7-2 to TRBJ1-1, with D hard to call. The CDR3 runs to 13 residues. The germline CDR1 and CDR2 sequences are SGHTA and FQGNSA. Trimming removed 3 bases from V and 3 bases from J, with 8 bases in between. The DNA of the CDR3 is TGTGCCAGCAGCTTGGTAGGATACACTGAAGCTTTCTTT. Translated: CASSLVGYTEAFF.

The V gene is TRBV3-1, the J gene TRBJ1-4, with D hard to call. Trimming cost V 4 bases and J 10 bases, with 16 bases left between them. The CDR3 loop spans 14 amino acids. Germline V CDR1 and CDR2: LGHDT, YNNKEL (reference sequence). CDR3 sequence: CASSPGHHIRKLFF. The CDR3 DNA reads as TGTGCCAGCAGCCCGGGCCACCATATACGAAAACTGTTTTTT. Full variable domain (outside the CDR3, taken from reference TRBV3-1 and TRBJ1-4): DTAVSQTPKYLVTQMGNDKSIKCEQNLGHDTMYWYKQDSKKFLKIMFSYNNKELIINETVPNRFSPKSPDKAHLNLHINSLELGDSAVYFCASSPGHHIRKLFFGSGTQLSVL.

The CDR3 sequence: CASSHSPADSLETQYF. The CDR3 coding sequence is TGCGCCAGCAGCCACTCTCCGGCGGACTCACTGGAGACCCAGTACTTC. V gene TRBV4-1 combines with J gene TRBJ2-5; maybe TRBD2 (5 bases). Germline V lookup: CDR1 MGHRA, CDR2 YSYEKL. Trimming left V 3 bases short and J 5 bases short, with 19 bases between. The CDR3 extends over 16 amino acids.

This rearrangement joins TRBV3-1 to TRBJ1-1, with TRBD1 matching 11 bases. Per germline, CDR1 LGHDT and CDR2 YNNKEL (reference sequence). The CDR3 is made up of 15 amino acids. The J segment lost 4 bases and the V segment lost 5 bases, leaving 6 bases of the junction unmatched. CDR3 DNA: TGTGCCAGCAGCGATGGGACAGGGGGAATCACTGAAGCTTTCTTT. Its protein is CASSDGTGGITEAFF.

This clonotype was seen at least ten times. The chain carries TRBV7-9 and TRBJ1-2; perhaps TRBD1 as D (6 bases). CDR1 and CDR2 from the germline V gene are SEHNR and FQNEAQ (reference sequence). CDR3 length: 14 amino acids. V gave up 7 bases and J gave up 0 bases, with 12 bases separating them. CDR3 DNA sequence: TGTGCCAGCAACACAGGGCTCTCTAACTATGGCTACACCTTC. It codes for CASNTGLSNYGYTF. The full variable domain, in which reference TRBV7-9 and TRBJ1-2 provide the parts outside the CDR3, is DTGVSQNPRHKITKRGQNVTFRCDPISEHNRLYWYRQTLGQGPEFLTYFQNEAQLEKSRLLSDRFSAERPKGSFSTLEIQRTEQGDSAMYLCASNTGLSNYGYTFGSGTRLTVV.

This clonotype has only a few counts. The chain joins TRBV6-2 or TRBV6-3 to TRBJ2-7; possible D gene TRBD1, 5 bases. Germline V lookup: CDR1 MNHEY, CDR2 SVGEGT. CDR3 length: 14 amino acids. V gave up 2 bases and J gave up 2 bases, with 10 bases separating them. The CDR3 DNA reads as TGTGCCAGCAGTTACGGGTCCAGGGCCTACGAGCAGTACTTC. This gives the protein CASSYGSRAYEQYF.

This clonotype was counted ten times or more. The chain joins TRBV5-1 to TRBJ2-3, with 14 bases fitting TRBD2. CDR1 and CDR2 (germline): SGHRS, YFSETQ. V gave up 3 bases and J gave up 0 bases; unmatched junction bases: 18. This CDR3 is 22 amino acids long. Here the CDR3 DNA reads TGCGCCAGCAGCTGGCCCTCCGGGACTAGCGGGAGCGTAAGGGCTAGCACAGATACGCAGTATTTT. It encodes CASSWPSGTSGSVRASTDTQYF.

Many counts were recorded for this clonotype. This rearrangement joins TRBV20-1 to TRBJ2-5; a weak D match, TRBD2 (6 bases). Germline CDR1 is DFQATT and CDR2 is SNEGSKA (reference sequence). Between the trimmed V and J ends, which lost 3 bases and 1 base, there was a span of 6 bases. This CDR3 contains 12 residues. In DNA, the CDR3 is TGCAGTGCTAGTAGCGGCCAAGAGACCCAGTACTTC. Its translation is CSASSGQETQYF.

This chain uses TRBV10-3 with TRBJ2-5, with TRBD1 as a possible D gene (6 bases). The germline V gene has CDR1 ENHRY and CDR2 SYGVKD. This CDR3 has 13 amino acids. V was cut by 6 bases and J by 3 bases, with 11 bases left in between. CDR3 loop: CAIRGGQKETQYF. Written as DNA, the CDR3 is TGTGCCATCAGGGGCGGACAGAAAGAGACCCAGTACTTC.

This sequence joins TRBV19 and TRBJ2-1; possibly TRBD2 for D (6 bases). Germline V gene sequence: CDR1 LNHDA, CDR2 SQIVND (reference sequence). The V end lost 10 bases, the J end lost 6 bases, and 19 bases lay between the germline ends. CDR3 length equals 14 residues. CDR3: CATRRTGAGNEQFF. The CDR3 region has the DNA TGTGCCACCCGACGGACGGGAGCAGGCAATGAGCAGTTCTTC.

This clonotype was found many times. V usage is TRBV5-1 and J usage is TRBJ2-4; D might be TRBD1 or TRBD2, each matching 5 bases. CDR1 and CDR2 from the germline V gene are SGHRS and YFSETQ. V was clipped by 4 bases and J by 6 bases, with 14 bases between them. The length of the CDR3 is 14 residues. The CDR3 region is CASSSGDSRNIQYF. The DNA for the CDR3 is TGCGCCAGCAGCAGCGGAGACAGTAGAAACATTCAGTACTTC.